A single sample gave rise to the 17 T cell receptor beta chains below, sequenced in a study of blood T cell repertoires in COVID-19. Sequenced by immunoSEQ multiplex PCR; TCRdb stores in-frame clones only, minus some. The sample consists of around 30,000 clones, roughly 83% of them appearing once. The sample consisted of peripheral blood. The receptors were gathered from a human donor in a cohort sampled during active COVID-19.

The rearrangement joins TRBV4-3 to TRBJ1-1; 9 bases line up with TRBD1. There are 18 residues in the CDR3. Germline V lookup: CDR1 LGHNA, CDR2 YSLEER. The junction had 8 bases not matched to a gene; V was cut back by 0 bases and J by 0 bases. CDR3 in amino acids: CASSQDRGTGIMNTEAFF. The CDR3 bases are TGCGCCAGCAGCCAAGATAGGGGGACAGGGATTATGAACACTGAAGCTTTCTTT.

The J gene is TRBJ2-1, the V gene TRBV27, with 7 bases aligning to TRBD2. CDR3 length: 16 amino acids. Germline loops: CDR1 MNHEY, CDR2 SMNVEV (reference sequence). V gave up 5 bases and J gave up 2 bases; unmatched junction bases: 9. CDR3 DNA: TGTGCCAGCAGTCGTTCGGGGGGTCGTCCCTACAATGAGCAGTTCTTC. Its translation: CASSRSGGRPYNEQFF.

As DNA, the CDR3 is TGTGCCAGCAGCCTGGGACTAGCGGGATGGGAAGAGCAGTTCTTC. It codes for CASSLGLAGWEEQFF. The chain employs TRBV11-3 and TRBJ2-1, with TRBD2 matching 13 bases. Per germline, CDR1 SGHNT and CDR2 YENEEA. This CDR3 is built from 15 residues. V trimming: 5 bases; J trimming: 10 bases; junction bases outside the gene matches: 8.

The chain uses TRBV7-2 and TRBJ1-2; D is unclear. Per germline, CDR1 SGHTA and CDR2 FQGNSA. The CDR3 sequence is 13 residues long. Between the trimmed V and J ends, which lost 3 bases and 5 bases, there was a span of 10 bases. CDR3 bases: TGTGCCAGCAGCTTTGACGTCGGGTATGGCTACACCTTC. This sequence encodes CASSFDVGYGYTF.

The chain combines TRBV4-1 with TRBJ2-3; D gene ambiguous. The CDR3 runs to 13 residues. In germline, CDR1 is MGHRA, CDR2 YSYEKL. V lost 1 base, J lost 3 bases, and 5 bases lay in between. The CDR3 sequence: CASSQVVTDTQYF. CDR3 DNA sequence: TGCGCCAGCAGCCAAGTCGTAACAGATACGCAGTATTTT.

V usage is TRBV9 and J usage is TRBJ1-1; TRBD1 might be the D (6 bases). Trimming stripped 0 bases from V and 4 bases from J, with 13 bases between. The CDR3 runs 15 residues. In germline, CDR1 is SGDLS, CDR2 YYNGEE. The CDR3 spells CASSVGGGWGTEAFF. The CDR3 DNA is TGTGCCAGCAGCGTAGGGGGGGGCTGGGGCACTGAAGCTTTCTTT.

The genes are TRBV6-5 and TRBJ1-1; 7 bases line up with TRBD1. With 0 bases clipped from V and 2 bases from J, the junction kept 3 bases outside the gene matches. CDR1 MNHEY and CDR2 SVGAGI come from the germline V gene. This CDR3 contains 15 residues. This CDR3 reads CASSYSGTANTEAFF. The CDR3, as DNA: TGTGCCAGCAGTTACTCAGGGACAGCCAACACTGAAGCTTTCTTT.

This chain uses TRBV19 with TRBJ2-1, with TRBD1 matching 10 bases. V lost 5 bases and J lost 9; bases outside the gene matches: 4. The CDR3 is made up of 13 amino acids. Germline lookup yields CDR1 LNHDA and CDR2 SQIVND (reference sequence). CDR3 nucleotide sequence: TGTGCCAGTAGTGGGTGGACAGGGGGTGAGCAGTTCTTC. Encoded protein: CASSGWTGGEQFF.

The V and J genes are TRBV7-8 and TRBJ2-7, with 7 bases identical to TRBD2. Germline V gene data show CDR1 as SGHVS and CDR2 as FQNEAQ. The CDR3 length is 15 residues. V lost 1 base, J lost 0 bases, and 3 bases stayed unmatched. CDR3 sequence reads: CASSLVGGYSYEQYF. The DNA of the CDR3 is TGTGCCAGCAGCTTAGTCGGGGGGTACTCCTACGAGCAGTACTTC.

This clone was recorded a few times. The V call is TRBV7-2, the J call TRBJ2-2; 8 nucleotides line up with TRBD2. Trimming took 2 bases from V and 1 from J; bases not matched to a gene: 0. Germline values: CDR1 SGHTA, CDR2 FQGNSA. The CDR3 totals 15 residues. The CDR3 here is CASSLTSGNTGELFF. DNA of the CDR3: TGTGCCAGCAGCTTAACTAGCGGGAACACCGGGGAGCTGTTTTTT.

As for this clone: Its ends do not fully match the called genes, so a read error is possible. J is TRBJ1-2 and V is TRBV12-3 or TRBV12-4, with D maybe TRBD1 (6 bases). The CDR3 has 13 residues. The CDR3: CASKSNRADGYTF. DNA of the CDR3: TGTGCAAGCAAAAGCAACAGGGCCGACGGCTACACCTTC.

In its sample, this clone was seen once. The chain combines TRBV27 with TRBJ2-1; perhaps TRBD1 as D (5 bases). The V end lost 3 bases, the J end lost 9 bases, and 12 bases lay between the germline ends. This CDR3 has 13 residues. Germline values: CDR1 MNHEY, CDR2 SMNVEV (reference sequence). CDR3: CASSFRVGPEQFF. DNA for the CDR3: TGTGCCAGCAGTTTCAGGGTGGGCCCTGAGCAGTTCTTC.

CDR3 bases: TGTGCCAGCAGTTGGCAGGGGAACACTGAAGCTTTCTTT. This encodes CASSWQGNTEAFF. The rearrangement links TRBV6-5 to TRBJ1-1, with D perhaps TRBD1 (5 bases). Per the germline V gene, CDR1 is MNHEY and CDR2 is SVGAGI. The CDR3 length is 13 residues. Trimming cost V 4 bases and J 1 base, with 7 bases left between them.

This chain's CDR3 is CASSDGTSEIYEQYF. The DNA for the CDR3 is TGTGCCAGCAGCGACGGGACTAGCGAGATCTACGAGCAGTACTTC. The chain combines TRBV7-9 with TRBJ2-7; TRBD2 agrees at 10 bases. Germline V gene sequence: CDR1 SEHNR, CDR2 FQNEAQ (reference sequence). The junction had 7 bases not matched to a gene; V was cut back by 5 bases and J by 3 bases. CDR3 length equals 15 residues.

V usage is TRBV3-1 (or the pseudogene TRBV3-2) and J usage is TRBJ1-2; D is unresolved. Germline lookup yields CDR1 LGHDT and CDR2 YNNKEL (reference sequence). Between the trimmed V and J ends, which lost 1 base and 4 bases, there was a span of 7 bases. CDR3 length: 13 residues. Here the CDR3 DNA reads TGTGCCAGCAGCCAAGGTAACAGCTATGGCTACACCTTC. Its protein product is CASSQGNSYGYTF.

This chain connects TRBV19 to TRBJ2-1; maybe TRBD2 (7 bases). CDR1 is LNHDA, CDR2 SQIVND, per germline (reference sequence). Between the trimmed V and J ends, which lost 6 bases and 11 bases, there was a span of 23 bases. The CDR3 spans 15 residues. The CDR3 loop reads CASREKVKGGAKQFF. DNA for the CDR3: TGTGCCAGTAGGGAAAAGGTCAAAGGGGGGGCGAAGCAGTTCTTC.

This clone has a handful of counts. The chain is built from TRBV30 and TRBJ1-4; the D gene is possibly TRBD1 (5 bases). Per germline, CDR1 GTSNPN and CDR2 SVGIG (reference sequence). V lost 1 base, J lost 8 bases, and 14 bases lay in between. There are 14 residues in the CDR3. Here the CDR3 DNA reads TGTGCCTGGAGTGAAGGGGTAGGGTCGGAAAAACTGTTTTTT. It codes for CAWSEGVGSEKLFF. The full variable domain, completed using reference TRBV30 and TRBJ1-4, is SQTIHQWPATLVQPVGSPLSLECTVEGTSNPNLYWYRQAAGRGLQLLFYSVGIGQISSEVPQNLSASRPQDRQFILSSKKLLLSDSGFYLCAWSEGVGSEKLFFGSGTQLSVL.